This TCR beta chain was recovered during a study of blood T cell repertoires in COVID-19. Germline CDR1 and CDR2: MNHEY and SVGAGI. Trimming left V 6 bases short and J 0 bases short, with 12 bases between. The CDR3 totals 15 residues. Method: immunoSEQ multiplex PCR; TCRdb's copy keeps in-frame clones and lacks some. The data contain some 150,000 clones, about 90% of them singletons. Material for sequencing was peripheral blood. The V call is TRBV6-5, the J call TRBJ1-5, with a weak D call TRBD1 (5 bases). This receptor was taken from a man in his fifties with acute or convalescent COVID-19. DNA of the CDR3: TGTGCCAGCAGCCAGGGTCAGGTTAGCAATCAGCCCCAGCATTTT. Residues: CASSQGQVSNQPQHF.